Following are 6 T cell receptor beta chains from one sample sequenced in a study of shared clonotypes between healthy human individuals. Data came from immunoSEQ multiplex PCR; TCRdb stores just in-frame clones and leaves some out. The profile shows over a million clones, 96% of them singletons. Sequencing was carried out using naive CD4+ T cells sorted from blood. Subset described: CD45RA+ positively selected. All receptors come from a man aged 30 to 45 in good health.

The rearrangement joins TRBV6-1 to TRBJ2-3; 7 positions agree with TRBD2. CDR1 MNHNS and CDR2 SASEGT come from the germline V gene. Trimming cost V 5 bases and J 2 bases; bases outside gene matches: 7. The CDR3 is made up of 15 amino acids. CDR3 region: CASSPGTTPTDTQYF. In DNA form, the CDR3 reads TGTGCCAGCAGTCCCGGGACTACCCCCACAGATACGCAGTATTTT.

V gene TRBV7-6 combines with J gene TRBJ2-5; 7 nucleotides agree with TRBD2. Germline V gives CDR1 SGHVS, CDR2 FNYEAQ. V dropped 2 bases and J dropped 4; count of bases not matched to a gene: 10. The CDR3 contains 16 residues. This chain's CDR3 is CASSLTAGILGETQYF. The CDR3 DNA follows: TGTGCCAGCAGCTTAACAGCGGGGATATTAGGAGAGACCCAGTACTTC.

The V call is TRBV27, the J call TRBJ2-3; no clear D. Germline loops: CDR1 MNHEY, CDR2 SMNVEV (reference sequence). The CDR3 sequence is 15 residues long. Trimming left V 4 bases short and J 2 bases short, with 13 bases between. CDR3 nucleotides: TGTGCCAGCAGTTCGTCGGGCAGGCCCACAGATACGCAGTATTTT. Its protein is CASSSSGRPTDTQYF.

This chain joins TRBV7-2 and TRBJ2-6; no clear D gene. Germline values: CDR1 SGHTA, CDR2 FQGNSA. The CDR3 is 18 amino acids. Trimming removed 1 base at V and 3 bases at J, with 16 bases between. In DNA, the CDR3 is TGTGCCAGCAGCTTAGTGGCTAGTATTATAAATGGGGCCAACGTCCTGACTTTC. Translation: CASSLVASIINGANVLTF.

This rearrangement joins TRBV9 to TRBJ1-4; D may be TRBD1 (5 bases). This CDR3 is built from 13 residues. V was clipped by 0 bases and J by 7 bases, with 7 bases between them. Germline V lookup: CDR1 SGDLS, CDR2 YYNGEE. CDR3 sequence (DNA): TGTGCCAGCAGCGTAGACGGGGGTGAAAAACTGTTTTTT. It specifies CASSVDGGEKLFF.

Concerning this clone itself: Other DNA variants within this sample encode the same CDR3. The chain has TRBV9 and TRBJ2-7; D is unresolved. V lost 2 bases and J 4 bases, leaving 1 base between the germline ends. The CDR3 has 10 amino acids. Germline CDR1 is SGDLS and CDR2 is YYNGEE. The CDR3 DNA reads as TGTGCCAGCAGCGTTTACGAGCAGTACTTC. It is translated as CASSVYEQYF.